One sample yielded the 10 T cell receptor beta chains listed below, sequenced in a study of OX40 agonist ivuxolimab in advanced cancers. Only in-frame clones appear in the TCRdb table, and some are missing; sequencing was by immunoSEQ multiplex PCR. The table lists 95,000 to 150,000 clones, over 85% of them singletons. Sample: CD4+ or CD8+ T cells sorted from blood, taken in a trial of the OX40 agonist ivuxolimab. The receptors were sampled from an adult with an advanced solid tumor such as melanoma, head and neck, liver or kidney cancer.

This sequence joins TRBV7-6 and TRBJ2-1, with 13 nucleotides matching TRBD2. Germline values: CDR1 SGHVS, CDR2 FNYEAQ. J lost 5 bases, V lost 4 bases, and 14 bases had no gene match. There are 19 residues in the CDR3. CDR3 sequence: CASSYGLAGEKWLDNEQFF. As DNA, the CDR3 is TGTGCCAGCAGCTACGGACTAGCGGGAGAAAAGTGGCTGGACAATGAGCAGTTCTTC.

The chain has TRBV5-6 and TRBJ1-4; D may be TRBD1 (6 bases). Trimming shortened V by 4 bases and J by 3 bases, and 13 bases separated the two germline ends. The germline CDR1 and CDR2 sequences are SGHDT and YYEEEE. This CDR3 is built from 15 residues. CDR3 coding DNA: TGTGCCAGCAGCCTACAGGACAGTTCTAATGAAAAACTGTTTTTT. Residues: CASSLQDSSNEKLFF.

Only one count was recorded for this clone. The rearrangement links TRBV28 to TRBJ2-5, with 12 bases matching TRBD2. Germline-derived CDR1 and CDR2 are MDHEN and SYDVKM. There are 15 residues in the CDR3. Unmatched junction bases numbered 3, after V lost 5 bases and J lost 2 bases. The CDR3 region has the DNA TGTGCCAGCAGTACCGGGACTAGCGGGCAAGAGACCCAGTACTTC. Its translation: CASSTGTSGQETQYF.

This rearrangement joins TRBV5-1 to TRBJ1-1; D may be TRBD1 (6 bases). Trimming removed 4 bases at V and 2 bases at J, with 12 bases between. CDR1 is SGHRS, CDR2 YFSETQ, per germline. The CDR3 has 14 amino acids. CDR3 bases: TGCGCCAGCAGCGTCTTACAGGGCAACACTGAAGCTTTCTTT. This encodes CASSVLQGNTEAFF.

This sequence joins TRBV5-1 and TRBJ2-7, with D maybe TRBD1 (5 bases). The CDR3 contains 15 residues. The V end lost 0 bases, the J end lost 2 bases, and 12 bases lay between the germline ends. Germline V CDR1 and CDR2: SGHRS, YFSETQ. In nucleotides, the CDR3 is TGCGCCAGCAGCTTGGTAGCAGGGTCGGCCTACGAGCAGTACTTC. This gives the protein CASSLVAGSAYEQYF.

This clone has just one count. The chain has TRBV6-1 and TRBJ1-5, with D perhaps matching TRBD1 (6 bases). Trimming pared 5 bases from V and 6 bases from J, leaving 14 bases between. From germline, CDR1 is MNHNS and CDR2 SASEGT. This CDR3 has 14 residues. The CDR3 DNA is TGTGCCAGCAGTCGGCAGGGGTCGACTCAGCCCCAGCATTTT. This gives the protein CASSRQGSTQPQHF.

V and J are TRBV7-9 and TRBJ1-1, with 7 bases identical to TRBD1. The germline gives CDR1 SEHNR, CDR2 FQNEAQ (reference sequence). J lost 3 bases, V lost 4 bases, and 5 bases had no gene match. This CDR3 spans 14 amino acids. In nucleotides, the CDR3 is TGTGCCAGCAGCTCAGGACAGGTTCACACTGAAGCTTTCTTT. It codes for CASSSGQVHTEAFF.

The V call is TRBV28, the J call TRBJ2-1; a possible D gene is TRBD1 (5 bases). Germline-derived CDR1 and CDR2 are MDHEN and SYDVKM. The CDR3 is 16 amino acids. Between the trimmed V and J ends, which lost 8 bases and 1 base, there was a span of 18 bases. The CDR3 protein is CASSPQGDESYNEQFF. CDR3 sequence (DNA): TGTGCCAGCTCCCCCCAAGGGGATGAGTCCTACAATGAGCAGTTCTTC.

This clone came up once. The chain couples TRBV6-5 to TRBJ2-5; 7 bases map to TRBD1. Looked up from germline, CDR1 is MNHEY and CDR2 is SVGAGI. The CDR3 runs to 15 residues. V gave up 4 bases and J gave up 2 bases; unmatched junction bases: 7. For the CDR3, the DNA is TGTGCCAGCAGTTCCTACAGGGGTCTTCAAGAGACCCAGTACTTC. Protein sequence: CASSSYRGLQETQYF.

This sequence joins TRBV7-9 and TRBJ1-6; a possible D gene is TRBD1 (5 bases). CDR1 and CDR2 from the germline V gene are SEHNR and FQNEAQ (reference sequence). V gave up 3 bases and J gave up 6 bases, with 6 bases separating them. The CDR3 loop spans 13 amino acids. The CDR3 nucleotides read TGTGCCAGCAGCTTCGGGACTAATTCACCCCTCCACTTT. Translation gives CASSFGTNSPLHF. Full variable domain (rest looked up from reference TRBV7-9 and TRBJ1-6): DTGVSQNPRHKITKRGQNVTFRCDPISEHNRLYWYRQTLGQGPEFLTYFQNEAQLEKSRLLSDRFSAERPKGSFSTLEIQRTEQGDSAMYLCASSFGTNSPLHFGNGTRLTVT.